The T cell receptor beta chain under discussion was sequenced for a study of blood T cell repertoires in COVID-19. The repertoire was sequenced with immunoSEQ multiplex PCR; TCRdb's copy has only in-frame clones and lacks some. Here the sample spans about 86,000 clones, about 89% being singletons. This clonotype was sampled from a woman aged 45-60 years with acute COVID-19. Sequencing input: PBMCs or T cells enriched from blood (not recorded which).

CDR3 sequence (DNA): TGCGCCAGCAGCTTGTCGAACTATGGCTACACCTTC. Its translation is CASSLSNYGYTF. The J gene is TRBJ1-2, the V gene TRBV5-1; D unresolved. Germline CDR1 SGHRS, CDR2 YFSETQ. CDR3 length equals 12 residues. V was trimmed by 1 base and J by 2 bases, leaving 3 bases between them.